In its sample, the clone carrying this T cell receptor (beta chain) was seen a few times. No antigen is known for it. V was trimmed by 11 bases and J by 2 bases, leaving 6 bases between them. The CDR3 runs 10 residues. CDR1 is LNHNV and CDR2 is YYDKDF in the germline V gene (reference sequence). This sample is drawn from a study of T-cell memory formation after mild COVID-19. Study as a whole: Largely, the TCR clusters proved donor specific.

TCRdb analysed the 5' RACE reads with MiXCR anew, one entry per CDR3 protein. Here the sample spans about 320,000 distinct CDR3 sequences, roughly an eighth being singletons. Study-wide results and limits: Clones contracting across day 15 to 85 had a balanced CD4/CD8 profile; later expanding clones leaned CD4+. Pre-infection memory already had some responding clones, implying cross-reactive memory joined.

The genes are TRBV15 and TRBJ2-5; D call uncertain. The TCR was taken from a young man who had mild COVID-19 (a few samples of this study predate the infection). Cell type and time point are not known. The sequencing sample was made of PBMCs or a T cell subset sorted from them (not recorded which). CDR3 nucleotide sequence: TGTGCCGACGGACAAGAGACCCAGTACTTC. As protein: CADGQETQYF. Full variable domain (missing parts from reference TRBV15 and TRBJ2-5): DAMVIQNPRYQVTQFGKPVTLSCSQTLNHNVMYWYQQKSSQAPKLLFHYYDKDFNNEADTPDNFQSRRPNTSFCFLDIRSPGLGDTAMYLCADGQETQYFGPGTRLLVL.